A single sample is the source of the 16 T cell receptor beta chains below, sequenced in a study of shared clonotypes between healthy human individuals. The method was immunoSEQ multiplex PCR; TCRdb's version includes in-frame clones alone and lacks a portion of them. The sample consists of approximately 500,000 clones, roughly 78% of them appearing once. The sequenced material came from PBMCs. These receptors all stem from a woman aged 40 to 55 in good health. Some clones in this sample may be carry-over from other donors' samples.

The V call is TRBV6-5, the J call TRBJ2-2; 7 bases map to TRBD1. V shed 10 bases, J shed 3 bases, and the junction held 8 bases outside the gene matches. Germline CDR1 MNHEY, CDR2 SVGAGI. The CDR3 consists of 14 residues. The CDR3 sequence is CATRQGKYTGELFF. CDR3 DNA: TGTGCCACCCGACAGGGAAAATACACCGGGGAGCTGTTTTTT.

This clone is a singleton in its sample. The chain joins TRBV2 to TRBJ2-3, with a possible D match to TRBD1 (6 bases). The V end lost 8 bases, the J end lost 5 bases, and 14 bases lay between the germline ends. The CDR3 spans 13 residues. In germline, CDR1 is SNHLY, CDR2 FYNNEI. CDR3 coding DNA: TGTGCCAGCGATTTCCCAGGGGAAGATACGCAGTATTTT. As protein: CASDFPGEDTQYF.

The chain combines TRBV7-8 with TRBJ2-5, with a weak D call TRBD1 (7 bases). Trimming removed 7 bases from V and 5 bases from J, with 20 bases in between. CDR3 length: 15 residues. Per germline, CDR1 SGHVS and CDR2 FQNEAQ. CDR3 nucleotide sequence: TGTGCCAGCACCCGAATGGAGGGGGCGTGGGAGACCCAGTACTTC. It yields the protein CASTRMEGAWETQYF. Filled out from reference TRBV7-8 and TRBJ2-5, the complete variable domain reads GAGVSQSPRYKVAKRGQDVALRCDPISGHVSLFWYQQALGQGPEFLTYFQNEAQLDKSGLPSDRFFAERPEGSVSTLKIQRTQQEDSAVYLCASTRMEGAWETQYFGPGTRLLVL.

V and J are TRBV7-3 and TRBJ2-7; D perhaps matches TRBD1 (6 bases). The V gene's germline CDR1 is SGHTA and CDR2 FQGTGA. CDR3 length equals 13 residues. Trimming pared 2 bases from V and 7 bases from J, leaving 12 bases between. CDR3 sequence: CASSLQGTGEQYF. The CDR3 DNA sequence: TGTGCCAGCAGCTTACAGGGGACGGGTGAGCAGTACTTC.

The CDR3 protein is CASSLGRLLPGDTQYF. CDR3 coding DNA: TGTGCCAGCAGCTTGGGGCGACTCCTCCCCGGAGATACGCAGTATTTT. The chain is built from TRBV5-4 and TRBJ2-3; D call uncertain. With 0 bases removed from V and 5 bases from J, the gap between germline ends came to 16 bases. The CDR3 extends over 16 amino acids. Germline values: CDR1 SGHNT, CDR2 YYREEE (reference sequence).

The table lists this clone with a count of one. CDR3 DNA: TGTGCCAGCTATAGCGATCTAGCGGGAGGTGGGGAGACCCAGTACTTC. It yields the protein CASYSDLAGGGETQYF. The V and J genes are TRBV28 and TRBJ2-5, with TRBD2 identical over 11 bases. This CDR3 contains 16 residues. Germline V gene sequence: CDR1 MDHEN, CDR2 SYDVKM. V dropped 8 bases and J dropped 5; count of bases not matched to a gene: 13. Using reference TRBV28 and TRBJ2-5 for the parts outside the CDR3, the full variable domain is DVKVTQSSRYLVKRTGEKVFLECVQDMDHENMFWYRQDPGLGLRLIYFSYDVKMKEKGDIPEGYSVSREKKERFSLILESASTNQTSMYLCASYSDLAGGGETQYFGPGTRLLVL.

The chain has TRBV28 and TRBJ1-1; maybe TRBD1 (6 bases). The CDR3 sequence is 13 residues long. Germline V gene data show CDR1 as MDHEN and CDR2 as SYDVKM. Trimming took 4 bases from V and 10 from J, leaving 16 bases between them. Written as DNA, the CDR3 is TGTGCCAGCAGTTCCCCCGCAGGGGTTGGAGCTTTCTTT. Translated, it gives CASSSPAGVGAFF.

There are a few counts of this clone. The chain carries TRBV9 and TRBJ1-5, with 7 bases matching TRBD1. Trimming took 4 bases from V and 0 from J; bases not matched to a gene: 4. CDR1 SGDLS and CDR2 YYNGEE come from the germline V gene. The CDR3 is made up of 15 amino acids. The CDR3 loop reads CASSQGGNSNQPQHF. CDR3 coding DNA: TGTGCCAGCAGCCAGGGGGGAAATAGCAATCAGCCCCAGCATTTT.

The V call is TRBV7-2, the J call TRBJ1-1; D is undetermined. With 2 bases removed from V and 10 bases from J, the gap between germline ends came to 11 bases. CDR3 length equals 12 residues. CDR1 and CDR2 from the germline V gene are SGHTA and FQGNSA. The CDR3 here is CASSLSSRSAFF. The DNA of the CDR3 is TGTGCCAGCAGCTTATCCTCGCGGTCAGCTTTCTTT.

The V call is TRBV27, the J call TRBJ2-7; TRBD1 is a possible D gene (6 bases). Germline CDR1 and CDR2: MNHEY and SMNVEV (reference sequence). CDR3 size: 14 residues. The V and J ends lost 3 bases and 3 bases respectively, with 12 bases between them. The CDR3 loop is CASSFDRPNYEQYF. For the CDR3, the DNA is TGTGCCAGCAGTTTTGACAGGCCGAACTACGAGCAGTACTTC.

The chain carries TRBV4-1 and TRBJ2-7; D is ambiguous. CDR3 length: 15 amino acids. Per germline, CDR1 MGHRA and CDR2 YSYEKL. The V end lost 0 bases, the J end lost 3 bases, and 12 bases lay between the germline ends. The CDR3 sequence: CASSQDARPFYEQYF. The CDR3 DNA follows: TGCGCCAGCAGCCAAGATGCTCGCCCCTTCTACGAGCAGTACTTC.

The V and J genes are TRBV5-1 and TRBJ2-2; TRBD2 might be the D (5 bases). Between the trimmed V and J ends, which lost 5 bases and 1 base, there was a span of 9 bases. The CDR3 totals 14 residues. Germline V lookup: CDR1 SGHRS, CDR2 YFSETQ. CDR3 in amino acids: CASRDLQNTGELFF. In DNA, the CDR3 is TGCGCCAGCAGGGACTTGCAGAACACCGGGGAGCTGTTTTTT.

Here the CDR3 DNA reads TGCAGCGTTTCGGGACTAGCGGGAGAGGGTGAGACCCAGTACTTC. Encoded protein: CSVSGLAGEGETQYF. The chain couples TRBV29-1 to TRBJ2-5, with 14 positions matching TRBD2. Germline CDR1 and CDR2: SQVTM and ANQGSEA. V was clipped by 5 bases and J by 5 bases; unmatched bases: 7. This CDR3 has 15 amino acids.

This clone was seen only once. The chain joins TRBV7-6 to TRBJ2-3; D uncertain. The germline V gene has CDR1 SGHVS and CDR2 FNYEAQ. V lost 3 bases, J lost 4 bases, and 5 bases lay in between. The CDR3 runs to 12 residues. CDR3 DNA: TGTGCCAGCAGCTTGGTCGCAGATACGCAGTATTTT. It specifies CASSLVADTQYF.

A word on this clone: At the DNA level, this CDR3 is encoded by other sequences in the same sample as well. The V call is TRBV28, the J call TRBJ2-7; the match to TRBD2 covers 10 bases. V trimming: 1 base; J trimming: 3 bases; junction bases outside the gene matches: 3. The CDR3 loop spans 15 amino acids. Germline V gene sequence: CDR1 MDHEN, CDR2 SYDVKM. The CDR3 nucleotides read TGTGCCAGCAGTTTATCTCCTAGCGGGAGCTACGAGCAGTACTTC. Its protein is CASSLSPSGSYEQYF.

This chain links TRBV6-5 with TRBJ1-1; no clear D gene. Between the trimmed V and J ends, which lost 8 bases and 1 base, there was a span of 8 bases. The germline V gene encodes CDR1 MNHEY and CDR2 SVGAGI. The CDR3 loop spans 12 amino acids. As DNA, the CDR3 is TGTGCCAGCTCTTTGTGGAACACTGAAGCTTTCTTT. Translating it yields CASSLWNTEAFF.